The text below deals with one TCR beta chain. Mismatch with germline at one junction end may stem from a read error. The data stem from a study of spatial heterogeneity in lung cancer. TCRdb analysed the 5' RACE reads with MiXCR anew, one entry per CDR3 protein. This sample has approximately 20,000 distinct CDR3 sequences, with roughly 10% found just once. The CDR3 length is 14 residues. From germline, CDR1 is SSHAT and CDR2 FNYEAQ (reference sequence). The time point is: blood at routine non-recurrence follow-up after resection. Whole RNA came from tumor, nontumor lung or frozen PBMC and was sequenced without being sorted.

The chain recombines TRBV7-7 with TRBJ2-5; D may be TRBD1 or TRBD2 (6 bases each). The source was PBMCs, collected at follow-up. The receptor was isolated from a female donor with early-stage non-small cell lung cancer. The chain's CDR3 is CASSPTGEGGTQYF. In DNA, the CDR3 is TGTGCTAGCAGCCCGACGGGGGAAGGGGGGACCCAGTACTTC.